This entry lists 22 T cell receptor beta chains sequenced from one sample in a study of cytomegalovirus exposure and HLA in healthy donors. The data were produced by immunoSEQ multiplex PCR, yet TCRdb's version contains in-frame clones alone and is incomplete. There are approximately 150,000 clones in the sample; approximately 88% occur only once, and 3% to 3.5% lies in the top ten. The sequenced sample was PBMCs. The receptors were sampled from a young woman in good health and CMV-seropositive.

The rearrangement joins TRBV6-6 to TRBJ1-5, with D hard to call. V lost 0 bases to trimming and J lost 4 bases, with 10 bases between them. CDR1 MNHNY and CDR2 SVGAGI come from the germline V gene (reference sequence). This CDR3 is built from 15 residues. The DNA of the CDR3 is TGTGCCAGCAGTTACTCGGCAAATATTAATCAGCCCCAGCATTTT. Its translation: CASSYSANINQPQHF.

This clone turned up a few times. The genes are TRBV18 and TRBJ1-1; D gene unclear. This CDR3 is built from 13 residues. The V end was cut by 10 bases, the J end by 0 bases, with 12 bases between. CDR1 and CDR2 (germline): KGHSH, LQKENI. CDR3 sequence reads: CATREGMNTEAFF. For the CDR3, the DNA is TGTGCCACCCGGGAGGGTATGAACACTGAAGCTTTCTTT.

The chain's CDR3 is CASSWDNRGTYEQYF. CDR3 nucleotide sequence: TGTGCCAGCAGCTGGGATAACAGGGGAACCTACGAGCAGTACTTC. This chain joins TRBV13 and TRBJ2-7; TRBD1 matches at 7 bases. The V and J ends lost 4 bases and 2 bases, in that order; junction bases with no gene match: 8. CDR1 and CDR2 from the germline V gene are PRHDT and FYEKMQ (reference sequence). The CDR3 spans 15 residues.

V gene TRBV15 combines with J gene TRBJ2-1; 10 positions match TRBD1. Losses at the gene ends were 0 bases for V and 8 bases for J; bases not matched to a gene: 10. This CDR3 contains 17 residues. Germline V gives CDR1 LNHNV, CDR2 YYDKDF (reference sequence). CDR3 DNA sequence: TGTGCCACCAGCAGAGATCAAGGACAGGGGGTATACTATGAGCAGTTCTTC. Translation: CATSRDQGQGVYYEQFF.

CDR3: CASSLPSTQNIQYF. The CDR3 nucleotides read TGTGCCAGCAGTTTGCCTAGCACCCAAAACATTCAGTACTTC. This chain connects TRBV5-6 to TRBJ2-4; possible D gene TRBD2, 5 bases. The germline V and J ends were trimmed by 5 bases and 5 bases, with 14 bases remaining between them. The CDR3 sequence is 14 residues long. CDR1 and CDR2 (germline): SGHDT, YYEEEE.

The V gene is TRBV14, the J gene TRBJ2-2; D call uncertain. This CDR3 is 13 amino acids long. V lost 4 bases to trimming and J lost 7 bases, with 10 bases between them. The germline V gene encodes CDR1 SGHDN and CDR2 FVKESK. CDR3 residues: CASSLVGNGELFF. The CDR3 DNA reads TGTGCCAGCAGCCTTGTGGGCAACGGGGAGCTGTTTTTT.

V usage is TRBV27 and J usage is TRBJ2-4; 9 bases agree with TRBD2. V gave up 3 bases and J gave up 2 bases; unmatched junction bases: 2. The germline V gene has CDR1 MNHEY and CDR2 SMNVEV (reference sequence). This CDR3 comprises 15 residues. The CDR3 loop reads CASSFSGSPKNIQYF. The CDR3 bases are TGTGCCAGCAGTTTTAGCGGGAGCCCCAAAAACATTCAGTACTTC.

The chain combines TRBV28 with TRBJ1-5, with 8 bases that match TRBD1. The CDR3 totals 14 residues. The V gene end was trimmed by 6 bases and the J gene end by 1 base; junction bases not matched to a gene: 2. Germline lookup yields CDR1 MDHEN and CDR2 SYDVKM. The CDR3 coding sequence is TGTGCCAGCAGCCGGACAGGGAGCAATCAGCCCCAGCATTTT. Translating gives CASSRTGSNQPQHF.

This clone was counted once. The chain is built from TRBV27 and TRBJ2-1; possibly TRBD2 for D (6 bases). The CDR3 spans 15 residues. Trimming shortened V by 6 bases and J by 11 bases, and 23 bases separated the two germline ends. CDR1 is MNHEY and CDR2 is SMNVEV in the germline V gene (reference sequence). CDR3 loop: CASRISYRGENKQFF. For the CDR3, the DNA is TGTGCCAGCAGAATCTCCTATCGCGGGGAGAACAAGCAGTTCTTC.

The chain combines TRBV18 with TRBJ2-7; the match to TRBD1 covers 7 bases. The CDR3 totals 13 residues. CDR1 and CDR2 (germline): KGHSH, LQKENI. Germline trimming cut 2 bases from V and 4 bases from J; bases unmatched to any gene: 2. In DNA form, the CDR3 reads TGTGCCAGCTCACCAGCAGGGGGATACGAGCAGTACTTC. Translating gives CASSPAGGYEQYF.

J is TRBJ1-2 and V is TRBV11-2; the D gene is possibly TRBD1 (5 bases). The CDR3 sequence is 16 residues long. Germline V gene data show CDR1 as SGHAT and CDR2 as FQNNGV. Trimming removed 3 bases at V and 3 bases at J, with 17 bases between. CDR3 nucleotide sequence: TGTGCCAGCAGCTTCAGGCTCTCAGGGTCGGACTATGGCTACACCTTC. Encoded protein: CASSFRLSGSDYGYTF.

This chain links TRBV7-3 with TRBJ2-5; 8 nucleotides align to TRBD2. Per germline, CDR1 SGHTA and CDR2 FQGTGA. The J segment lost 4 bases and the V segment lost 6 bases, leaving 7 bases of the junction unmatched. The CDR3 has 14 residues. The CDR3 nucleotides read TGTGCCAGCAGTCCCGGACTAGCTGCAGAGACCCAGTACTTC. Translated: CASSPGLAAETQYF.

The chain combines TRBV30 with TRBJ2-7; D uncertain. This CDR3 has 12 amino acids. The germline CDR1 and CDR2 sequences are GTSNPN and SVGIG (reference sequence). Trimming stripped 5 bases from V and 1 base from J, with 9 bases between. The CDR3 coding sequence is TGTGCCTGGGGCAAGTCGTCCTACGAGCAGTACTTC. Translating gives CAWGKSSYEQYF.

Regarding this clone: Other DNA sequences in the sample encode the same CDR3. V gene TRBV2 combines with J gene TRBJ2-1, with 9 bases that match TRBD2. V lost 5 bases, J lost 6 bases, and 17 bases stayed unmatched. Germline values: CDR1 SNHLY, CDR2 FYNNEI. CDR3 size: 18 residues. CDR3 bases: TGTGCCAGCAGTCGATGGGGGGCTAGCGGGATAGGGGTCAATGAGCAGTTCTTC. Protein product: CASSRWGASGIGVNEQFF.

V gene TRBV11-3 combines with J gene TRBJ2-3, with a possible D match to TRBD1 (6 bases). The CDR3 spans 14 residues. Per the germline V gene, CDR1 is SGHNT and CDR2 is YENEEA. V was trimmed by 5 bases and J by 1 base, leaving 10 bases between them. CDR3 residues: CASSLRTGTDTQYF. The CDR3 nucleotides read TGTGCCAGCAGCCTCAGGACAGGCACAGATACGCAGTATTTT.

The gene calls are TRBV11-3 and TRBJ1-2, with 10 positions matching TRBD1. Germline-derived CDR1 and CDR2 are SGHNT and YENEEA. The CDR3 contains 15 residues. Trimming took 5 bases from V and 6 from J; bases not matched to a gene: 9. The DNA of the CDR3 is TGTGCCAGCAGCCCAAGGACAGGGGGAATGAATGGCTACACCTTC. This encodes CASSPRTGGMNGYTF. The full variable domain, with the rest looked up from reference TRBV11-3 and TRBJ1-2, is EAGVVQSPRYKIIEKKQPVAFWCNPISGHNTLYWYLQNLGQGPELLIRYENEEAVDDSQLPKDRFSAERLKGVDSTLKIQPAELGDSAVYLCASSPRTGGMNGYTFGSGTRLTVV.

The chain combines TRBV5-6 with TRBJ1-1; no firm D call. CDR1 and CDR2 (germline): SGHDT, YYEEEE. The V end lost 4 bases, the J end lost 5 bases, and 18 bases lay between the germline ends. The CDR3 is 15 amino acids. The CDR3: CASSKLGVMRTEAFF. DNA of the CDR3: TGTGCCAGCAGCAAATTAGGCGTCATGAGGACTGAAGCTTTCTTT.

J is TRBJ1-1 and V is TRBV6-5, with 8 positions matching TRBD1. J gave up 5 bases and V 7 bases, and 9 bases lay outside the gene matches. Germline values: CDR1 MNHEY, CDR2 SVGAGI. CDR3 length: 14 amino acids. The CDR3 nucleotides read TGTGCCAGCAAACCCCGACAGGGGAGGACTGAAGCTTTCTTT. Translating gives CASKPRQGRTEAFF.

The V call is TRBV7-2, the J call TRBJ2-3, with 8 nucleotides matching TRBD1. The length of the CDR3 is 21 residues. The V segment lost 0 bases and the J segment 0 bases; nucleotides outside the gene matches: 17. Germline CDR1 SGHTA, CDR2 FQGNSA. CDR3 DNA: TGTGCCAGCAGCTTAGCCGGCAGGGGGCTATTGAGCGGAACTAGCACAGATACGCAGTATTTT. Its translation: CASSLAGRGLLSGTSTDTQYF.

The chain joins TRBV28 to TRBJ1-4; D might be TRBD1 (5 bases). Between the trimmed V and J ends, which lost 9 bases and 8 bases, there was a span of 19 bases. Germline V lookup: CDR1 MDHEN, CDR2 SYDVKM. This CDR3 is built from 14 residues. The CDR3 region is CASYPQGFDEKLFF. CDR3 nucleotides: TGTGCCAGTTACCCCCAGGGATTTGACGAAAAACTGTTTTTT.

V is TRBV7-9 and J is TRBJ2-5, with D unresolved. V dropped 5 bases and J dropped 2 bases, with 6 bases sitting between them. The germline gives CDR1 SEHNR, CDR2 FQNEAQ (reference sequence). The CDR3 contains 12 residues. CDR3 residues: CASSPGQETQYF. In DNA form, the CDR3 reads TGTGCCAGCAGCCCCGGGCAAGAGACCCAGTACTTC.

This clone was observed once. The chain combines TRBV5-4 with TRBJ2-3; 7 bases line up with TRBD2. The V and J ends lost 2 bases and 0 bases, in that order; junction bases with no gene match: 6. The CDR3 runs to 16 residues. In germline, CDR1 is SGHNT, CDR2 YYREEE (reference sequence). The CDR3 spells CASSLGREVSTDTQYF. As DNA, the CDR3 is TGTGCCAGCAGCTTAGGGAGGGAGGTTAGCACAGATACGCAGTATTTT.